The 11 T cell receptor beta chains given below trace back to one sample, sequenced in a study of blood T cell repertoires in COVID-19. This table comes from immunoSEQ multiplex PCR, and its TCRdb copy is limited to in-frame clones, with some not included. Of a few hundred thousand clones listed, around 90% are singletons. The sample was peripheral blood. These TCRs come from a woman aged 40-49 years who had recovered from COVID-19.

The chain combines TRBV7-2 with TRBJ1-5; TRBD1 aligns across 8 bases. Trimming cost V 1 base and J 11 bases; bases outside gene matches: 1. Germline V gene lookup returns CDR1 SGHTA and CDR2 FQGNSA. This CDR3 has 12 amino acids. The CDR3 coding sequence is TGTGCCAGCAGCTTAGGGGGACAGGCCCAGCATTTT. Translating gives CASSLGGQAQHF.

The genes are TRBV7-2 and TRBJ2-1, with D perhaps TRBD1 (8 bases). This CDR3 contains 15 residues. Trimming left V 5 bases short and J 4 bases short, with 15 bases between. The V gene's germline CDR1 is SGHTA and CDR2 FQGNSA. The CDR3 loop is CASSPDRGGYNEQFF. In DNA, the CDR3 is TGTGCCAGCAGCCCCGACAGGGGAGGGTACAATGAGCAGTTCTTC.

This CDR3 is CASSGAGLAAYNEQFF. CDR3 DNA: TGTGCCAGCAGTGGGGCTGGGCTAGCGGCCTACAATGAGCAGTTCTTC. V and J are TRBV6-1 and TRBJ2-1, with 7 bases lining up with TRBD2. The CDR3 is made up of 16 amino acids. Germline CDR1 reads MNHNS; CDR2 reads SASEGT. J was trimmed by 2 bases and V by 4 bases; bases with no gene match: 8.

This chain connects TRBV5-1 to TRBJ2-3; D not resolved. Germline-derived CDR1 and CDR2 are SGHRS and YFSETQ. The germline V and J ends were trimmed by 4 bases and 8 bases, with 20 bases remaining between them. The CDR3 consists of 15 residues. The DNA of the CDR3 is TGCGCCAGCAGCCCGGGTGGTGCCTCGATGGGTACGCAGTATTTT. This sequence encodes CASSPGGASMGTQYF.

The chain employs TRBV6-1 and TRBJ2-5, with TRBD1 identical over 8 bases. This CDR3 spans 14 amino acids. After removal of 1 base from V and 10 bases from J, the junction contained 8 bases not matched to a gene. Germline V gene data show CDR1 as MNHNS and CDR2 as SASEGT. CDR3 protein: CASSEGVQGQDQYF. CDR3 nucleotide sequence: TGTGCCAGCAGTGAAGGGGTCCAGGGACAGGACCAGTACTTC.

This clone was seen only a few times. The chain joins TRBV6-5 to TRBJ2-5, with 8 bases identical to TRBD2. CDR1 and CDR2 from the germline V gene are MNHEY and SVGAGI. The length of the CDR3 is 14 residues. J was trimmed by 5 bases and V by 2 bases; bases with no gene match: 4. CDR3 sequence reads: CASSYVGGRETQYF. The CDR3 region has the DNA TGTGCCAGCAGTTACGTGGGCGGGAGGGAGACCCAGTACTTC.

V and J are TRBV6-2 or TRBV6-3 and TRBJ1-2; D is undetermined. CDR1 and CDR2 (germline): MNHEY, SVGEGT. This CDR3 comprises 13 residues. Trimming took 0 bases from V and 6 from J, leaving 8 bases between them. The CDR3 bases are TGTGCCAGCAGTTACTCGGGCAGCCATGGCTACACCTTC. Translated, it gives CASSYSGSHGYTF.

This clone was recorded only once. This rearrangement joins TRBV7-9 to TRBJ2-7; 8 bases line up with TRBD1. The CDR3 loop spans 15 amino acids. Germline values: CDR1 SEHNR, CDR2 FQNEAQ (reference sequence). J gave up 2 bases and V 0 bases, and 3 bases lay outside the gene matches. This chain's CDR3 is CASSLADRATYEQYF. The DNA of the CDR3 is TGTGCCAGCAGCTTAGCGGACAGGGCCACCTACGAGCAGTACTTC.

The chain carries TRBV7-9 and TRBJ2-1; D is perhaps TRBD1 (5 bases). The V and J ends lost 5 bases and 5 bases respectively, with 10 bases between them. The CDR3 loop spans 13 amino acids. Germline-derived CDR1 and CDR2 are SEHNR and FQNEAQ (reference sequence). CDR3 sequence (DNA): TGTGCCAGCAGCCCTCTAGGGGACAATGAGCAGTTCTTC. This sequence encodes CASSPLGDNEQFF.

V usage is TRBV29-1 and J usage is TRBJ2-3; D not resolved. This CDR3 is 11 amino acids long. V was trimmed by 4 bases and J by 6 bases, leaving 8 bases between them. The germline V gene encodes CDR1 SQVTM and CDR2 ANQGSEA. The CDR3 loop reads CSVALGDTQYF. CDR3 bases: TGCAGCGTTGCTTTGGGCGATACGCAGTATTTT.

The rearrangement joins TRBV6-2 or TRBV6-3 to TRBJ1-6, with TRBD1 identical over 10 bases. The CDR3 loop spans 16 amino acids. CDR1 and CDR2 from the germline V gene are MNHEY and SVGEGT. With 1 base clipped from V and 8 bases from J, the junction kept 5 bases outside the gene matches. DNA of the CDR3: TGTGCCAGCAGTTACTGGGGGGACAGGGGAGATTCACCCCTCCACTTT. This sequence encodes CASSYWGDRGDSPLHF.